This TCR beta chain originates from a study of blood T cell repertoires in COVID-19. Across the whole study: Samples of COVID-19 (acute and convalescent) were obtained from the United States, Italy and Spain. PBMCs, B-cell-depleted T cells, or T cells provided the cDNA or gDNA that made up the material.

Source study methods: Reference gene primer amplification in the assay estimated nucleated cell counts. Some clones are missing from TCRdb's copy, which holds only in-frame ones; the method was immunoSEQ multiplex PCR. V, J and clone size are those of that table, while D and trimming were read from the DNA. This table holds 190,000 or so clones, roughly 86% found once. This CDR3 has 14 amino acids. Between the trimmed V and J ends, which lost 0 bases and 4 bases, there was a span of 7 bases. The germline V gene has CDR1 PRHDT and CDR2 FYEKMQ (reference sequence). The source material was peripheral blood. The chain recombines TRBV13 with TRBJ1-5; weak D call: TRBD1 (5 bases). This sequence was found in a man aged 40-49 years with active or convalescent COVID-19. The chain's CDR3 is CASSLGGHNQPQHF. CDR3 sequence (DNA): TGTGCCAGCAGCTTAGGGGGGCATAATCAGCCCCAGCATTTT. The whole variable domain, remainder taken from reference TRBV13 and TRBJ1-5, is AAGVIQSPRHLIKEKRETATLKCYPIPRHDTVYWYQQGPGQDPQFLISFYEKMQSDKGSIPDRFSAQQFSDYHSELNMSSLELGDSALYFCASSLGGHNQPQHFGDGTRLSIL.